Here is one T cell receptor (beta chain) with its context. What it binds is not known. The PCR contained 60 Vbeta and 13 Jbeta primers. Using immunoSEQ multiplex PCR, the repertoire was profiled, and TCRdb retains in-frame clones only, with some absent. The sample includes fewer than 250,000 clones, approximately 82% of them seen just once. This specimen belongs to a study of cytomegalovirus exposure and HLA in healthy donors. Study context: Prior work identified 100 million to 130 million unique TCR beta sequences in 150 million to 200 million T cells.

Study-level points and caveats: The majority of TCR sequences were rare, yet some public TCRs appeared in many donors. Later analysis showed most CMV-associated TCR beta chains appearing HLA-restricted. Presence/absence analyses supposed approximately even sequencing depth among donors.

Material: PBMCs. The sequence was obtained from a man between 18 and 35 years old in good health and CMV-seronegative.

The CDR3 region has the DNA TGTGCCAGTAGTATAGGGGGGGGTCGCACAGATACGCAGTATTTT. It is translated as CASSIGGGRTDTQYF. V and J are TRBV19 and TRBJ2-3; TRBD2 agrees at 7 bases. This CDR3 spans 15 amino acids. Germline V CDR1 and CDR2: LNHDA, SQIVND (reference sequence). J lost 1 base, V lost 1 base, and 2 bases had no gene match.